This T cell receptor beta chain was sequenced for a study of T cells in Graves' hyperthyroidism and ophthalmopathy. This CDR3 region has 14 residues. From germline, CDR1 is MNHEY and CDR2 SMNVEV (reference sequence). Trimming removed 6 bases at V and 0 bases at J, with 12 bases between. Fresh peripheral blood, 9.5 to 10 ml of it, supplied the PBMCs. This clonotype turned up a few times. What was amplified from RNA transcripts were TCR beta CDR3 regions. HTBI primers drove first-round RT-PCR of the TCR CDR3. Each CDR3 protein gets one entry after TCRdb re-called the multiplex PCR reads with MiXCR. In the table there are some 350,000 distinct CDR3 sequences, 15% of which are singletons.

The material sequenced was blood. The clonotype was recovered from a woman between 55 and 75 years old with Graves' ophthalmopathy. This chain links TRBV27 with TRBJ2-7; either TRBD1 or TRBD2 may supply D (5 bases each). The CDR3 spells CASSRGGASYEQYF. CDR3 in DNA: TGTGCCAGCAGCCGGGGTGGGGCCTCCTACGAGCAGTACTTC.